Shown below are 29 T cell receptor beta chains from a single sample sequenced in a study of T cell repertoires in cytomegalovirus infection. TCRdb redid the calling of the reads with MiXCR, one entry per CDR3 protein. Here the sample spans approximately 76,000 distinct CDR3 sequences, roughly 39% being singletons. For these receptors, no antigen is known. The sequences come from CD8+ T cells from cultured PBMCs, collected from culture after CMV antigen stimulation. Receptors originate from a human donor in good health (CMV status not recorded). Some clones in this sample may be carry-over from other donors' samples.

The chain carries TRBV7-9 and TRBJ2-7; TRBD2 might be the D (6 bases). V was cut by 7 bases and J by 6 bases, with 13 bases left in between. The CDR3 loop spans 12 amino acids. CDR1 and CDR2 from the germline V gene are SEHNR and FQNEAQ (reference sequence). CDR3 bases: TGTGCCAGCACCTCCCCGGGGGTCGAGCAGTACTTC. This sequence encodes CASTSPGVEQYF.

The CDR3 spells CASSAEKLFF. CDR3 sequence (DNA): TGTGCCAGCAGTGCGGAAAAACTGTTTTTT. The chain links TRBV2 to TRBJ1-4; no clear D gene. Germline assignment: CDR1 SNHLY and CDR2 FYNNEI. V was trimmed by 4 bases and J by 8 bases, leaving 2 bases between them. This CDR3 has 10 residues. The full variable domain, with the rest looked up from reference TRBV2 and TRBJ1-4, is EPEVTQTPSHQVTQMGQEVILRCVPISNHLYFYWYRQILGQKVEFLVSFYNNEISEKSEIFDDQFSVERPDGSNFTLKIRSTKLEDSAMYFCASSAEKLFFGSGTQLSVL.

The chain employs TRBV27 and TRBJ1-6, with D possibly matching TRBD1 (5 bases). CDR1 MNHEY and CDR2 SMNVEV come from the germline V gene (reference sequence). V shed 6 bases and J shed 0 bases, with 15 bases lying between them. The CDR3 is 17 amino acids. DNA of the CDR3: TGTGCCAGCAGCTCAGGGTTAACCAGCTCCTATAATTCACCCCTCCACTTT. This gives the protein CASSSGLTSSYNSPLHF.

This clonotype appeared a few times. CDR3 DNA sequence: TGTGCCAGCAGCCCTCCGACAGGGGGCCGGCGGGGGGTGGCCAAAAACATTCAGTACTTC. As protein: CASSPPTGGRRGVAKNIQYF. The gene calls are TRBV7-2 and TRBJ2-4; 10 bases match TRBD1. CDR3 size: 20 residues. Trimming at V came to 5 bases and at J to 1 base, leaving 17 bases not matched to a gene. Germline V gene lookup returns CDR1 SGHTA and CDR2 FQGNSA.

This chain joins TRBV6-5 and TRBJ1-5, with 12 bases fitting TRBD1. The junction had 13 bases not matched to a gene; V was cut back by 8 bases and J by 2 bases. The CDR3 loop spans 18 amino acids. Germline V lookup: CDR1 MNHEY, CDR2 SVGAGI. CDR3 sequence (DNA): TGTGCCAGCGTCGAAACAGGGACAGGGGGCAATTGCAATCAGCCCCAGCATTTT. It specifies CASVETGTGGNCNQPQHF.

V usage is TRBV7-6 and J usage is TRBJ2-2; 7 bases align to TRBD2. The trim removed 2 bases at V and 4 bases at J, leaving 4 bases unmatched. CDR3 size: 15 residues. Germline V gene sequence: CDR1 SGHVS, CDR2 FNYEAQ. CDR3 sequence (DNA): TGTGCCAGCAGCTTAAGTTGGGGGGGCACCGGGGAGCTGTTTTTT. It yields the protein CASSLSWGGTGELFF. The whole variable domain, remainder taken from reference TRBV7-6 and TRBJ2-2, is GAGVSQSPRYKVTKRGQDVALRCDPISGHVSLYWYRQALGQGPEFLTYFNYEAQQDKSGLPNDRFSAERPEGSISTLTIQRTEQRDSAMYRCASSLSWGGTGELFFGEGSRLTVL.

The chain recombines TRBV20-1 with TRBJ2-1; 11 bases are shared with TRBD2. This CDR3 is 20 amino acids long. Trimming at V came to 0 bases and at J to 8 bases, leaving 21 bases not matched to a gene. Looked up from germline, CDR1 is DFQATT and CDR2 is SNEGSKA (reference sequence). The CDR3 DNA reads as TGCAGTGCTAGAGATAGGATCTTGGTTGAGACTAGCGGGATGGGCGATGAGCAGTTCTTC. Residues: CSARDRILVETSGMGDEQFF.

This clonotype showed up many times. In nucleotides, the CDR3 is TGTGCCAGCAGCTTATGGGCCCAGGAGGGCAATGAGCAGTTCTTC. The encoded protein is CASSLWAQEGNEQFF. The chain uses TRBV7-2 and TRBJ2-1; the D gene is possibly TRBD2 (6 bases). Germline V lookup: CDR1 SGHTA, CDR2 FQGNSA. Trimming removed 2 bases from V and 6 bases from J, with 14 bases in between. The CDR3 consists of 15 residues.

This clonotype occurred many times. The chain carries TRBV7-9 and TRBJ2-5, with 7 positions matching TRBD1. The CDR3 is 15 amino acids. With V trimmed by 6 bases and J by 0 bases, 7 bases remained unmatched. Germline assignment: CDR1 SEHNR and CDR2 FQNEAQ (reference sequence). The CDR3 loop reads CASRSGDSHQETQYF. CDR3 nucleotides: TGTGCCAGCAGATCAGGGGACAGCCACCAAGAGACCCAGTACTTC.

In its sample, this clonotype was seen a few times. This chain's CDR3 is CASSLVAEFNEQFF. CDR3 in DNA: TGTGCCAGCAGCTTAGTCGCCGAATTCAATGAGCAGTTCTTC. The chain links TRBV7-9 to TRBJ2-1; D remains unclear. The V end was cut by 1 base, the J end by 6 bases, with 10 bases between. CDR1 is SEHNR, CDR2 FQNEAQ, per germline (reference sequence). The length of the CDR3 is 14 residues.

This clonotype appeared a few times. The rearrangement links TRBV4-1 to TRBJ1-5; TRBD1 agrees at 9 bases. Germline loops: CDR1 MGHRA, CDR2 YSYEKL. V was pared by 1 base and J by 3 bases, with 7 bases of the junction left unmatched. The CDR3 covers 17 residues. Written as DNA, the CDR3 is TGCGCCAGCAGCCAAGTTTTCGGGGACAGGGTCAATCAGCCCCAGCATTTT. This gives the protein CASSQVFGDRVNQPQHF.

This chain connects TRBV2 to TRBJ1-6; tentatively, D is TRBD1 (6 bases). This CDR3 is 14 amino acids long. The V gene's germline CDR1 is SNHLY and CDR2 FYNNEI. The V gene lost 3 bases and the J gene lost 9 bases, with 12 bases spanning the gap. For the CDR3, the DNA is TGTGCCAGCAGTGATAGGGGGTCAAGTTCACCCCTCCACTTT. Translation: CASSDRGSSSPLHF.

This clonotype was seen a handful of times. V and J are TRBV7-9 and TRBJ1-2; tentatively, D is TRBD1 (5 bases). From germline, CDR1 is SEHNR and CDR2 FQNEAQ (reference sequence). With 5 bases removed from V and 6 bases from J, the gap between germline ends came to 16 bases. This CDR3 is built from 14 residues. CDR3 DNA sequence: TGTGCCAGCAGCCGAGAGGCGGGACTCCATGGCTACACCTTC. Protein product: CASSREAGLHGYTF.

This clonotype came up a few times. CDR3 DNA: TGTGCCAGCAGCACGGGGACCTTCACAGATACGCAGTATTTT. The encoded protein is CASSTGTFTDTQYF. The chain recombines TRBV7-2 with TRBJ2-3; D tentatively fits TRBD1 or TRBD2 (5 bases each). This CDR3 has 14 residues. Deletions cut 5 bases from V and 2 bases from J, with 11 bases between. Germline CDR1 and CDR2: SGHTA and FQGNSA.

This chain connects TRBV7-6 to TRBJ1-5; D may be TRBD1 (6 bases). V dropped 0 bases and J dropped 5 bases, with 11 bases sitting between them. Germline CDR1 is SGHVS and CDR2 is FNYEAQ. The CDR3 loop spans 15 amino acids. The CDR3 coding sequence is TGTGCCAGCAGCTTAGCAAGGGGGATCGATCAGCCCCAGCATTTT. Translation gives CASSLARGIDQPQHF. Combining the CDR3 with reference TRBV7-6 and TRBJ1-5 gives the whole variable domain GAGVSQSPRYKVTKRGQDVALRCDPISGHVSLYWYRQALGQGPEFLTYFNYEAQQDKSGLPNDRFSAERPEGSISTLTIQRTEQRDSAMYRCASSLARGIDQPQHFGDGTRLSIL.

The chain uses TRBV19 and TRBJ1-1; no definite D call. CDR1 and CDR2 from the germline V gene are LNHDA and SQIVND (reference sequence). This CDR3 is built from 16 residues. Trimming shortened V by 3 bases and J by 1 base, and 15 bases separated the two germline ends. The DNA of the CDR3 is TGTGCCAGTAGTATCCTCGGCGGACCTCCGAACACTGAAGCTTTCTTT. Its protein is CASSILGGPPNTEAFF.

This clonotype was seen a handful of times. The V and J genes are TRBV10-3 and TRBJ2-7, with D possibly matching TRBD2 (5 bases). CDR3 size: 13 residues. The V gene's germline CDR1 is ENHRY and CDR2 SYGVKD. The germline V and J ends were trimmed by 10 bases and 5 bases, with 18 bases remaining between them. DNA of the CDR3: TGTGCCACGTTAGGACGGACTCTGGACGAGCAGTACTTC. Its protein is CATLGRTLDEQYF.

This clonotype was observed many times. The chain uses TRBV20-1 and TRBJ2-1; tentatively, D is TRBD1 (5 bases). Germline lookup yields CDR1 DFQATT and CDR2 SNEGSKA (reference sequence). This CDR3 is built from 17 residues. V was shortened by 0 bases and J by 8 bases, with 23 bases between the two germline ends. CDR3 sequence (DNA): TGCAGTGCTAGAGATCCCGCTGCCGACAGTCATGCCGATGAGCAGTTCTTC. Residues: CSARDPAADSHADEQFF.

The J gene is TRBJ2-5, the V gene TRBV6-5; TRBD2 agrees at 7 bases. This CDR3 spans 14 amino acids. Germline V CDR1 and CDR2: MNHEY, SVGAGI. Trimming removed 4 bases from V and 3 bases from J; junction bases left unmatched: 5. CDR3: CASSSPREEETQYF. CDR3 coding DNA: TGTGCCAGCAGTTCGCCCCGGGAGGAAGAGACCCAGTACTTC.

This clonotype was found a few times. The J gene is TRBJ2-7, the V gene TRBV6-1; the match to TRBD2 covers 10 bases. V lost 6 bases, J lost 3 bases, and 8 bases stayed unmatched. The CDR3 sequence is 15 residues long. Germline-derived CDR1 and CDR2 are MNHNS and SASEGT. The CDR3 DNA follows: TGTGCCAGCAGACACGGACTAGCGGCGAGCTACGAGCAGTACTTC. Translating it yields CASRHGLAASYEQYF.

The table lists this clonotype with a few counts. The rearrangement uses TRBV6-5 and TRBJ2-5, with TRBD1 as a possible D gene (6 bases). The V gene lost 5 bases and the J gene lost 2 bases, with 18 bases spanning the gap. The germline CDR1 and CDR2 sequences are MNHEY and SVGAGI. This CDR3 has 16 residues. Here the CDR3 DNA reads TGTGCCAGCAGTACGATCCTTAGACAGGCTCAAGAGACCCAGTACTTC. The encoded protein is CASSTILRQAQETQYF.

The CDR3 protein is CASSQDLSSYNEQFF. DNA of the CDR3: TGCGCCAGCAGCCAAGATCTAAGCTCCTACAATGAGCAGTTCTTC. V is TRBV4-1 and J is TRBJ2-1; no reliable D call. The CDR3 extends over 15 amino acids. V lost 0 bases and J lost 0, with 6 bases in between. CDR1 and CDR2 (germline): MGHRA, YSYEKL.

V and J are TRBV6-4 and TRBJ1-1; tentatively, D is TRBD1 (5 bases). The germline gives CDR1 MRHNA, CDR2 SNTAGT. Trimming shortened V by 0 bases and J by 0 bases, and 11 bases separated the two germline ends. CDR3 length: 16 residues. CDR3 sequence reads: CASSDSGGALNTEAFF. CDR3 nucleotides: TGTGCCAGCAGTGACTCCGGGGGAGCGCTGAACACTGAAGCTTTCTTT.

The chain joins TRBV12-3 or TRBV12-4 to TRBJ2-2; D not certain. This CDR3 is 17 amino acids long. V lost 3 bases and J lost 4, with 18 bases in between. CDR3 sequence: CASSFFLSEGVTGELFF. CDR3 nucleotide sequence: TGTGCCAGCAGTTTCTTTTTATCGGAAGGAGTCACCGGGGAGCTGTTTTTT.

V is TRBV23-1 and J is TRBJ2-6; TRBD1 agrees at 7 bases. TRBV23-1 is assigned to the ORF class and has an uncertain function. This CDR3 is built from 18 residues. J lost 2 bases, V lost 6 bases, and 13 bases had no gene match. CDR3: CASRTPGQLAAGANVLTF. CDR3 sequence (DNA): TGCGCCAGCAGGACCCCGGGACAGCTGGCTGCTGGGGCCAACGTCCTGACTTTC.

This chain connects TRBV29-1 to TRBJ1-3; no reliable D call. Germline lookup yields CDR1 SQVTM and CDR2 ANQGSEA. Trimming took 4 bases from V and 0 from J, leaving 7 bases between them. The CDR3 loop spans 13 amino acids. The CDR3 nucleotides are TGCAGCGTTGCAGGCGGCTCTGGAAACACCATATATTTT. This sequence encodes CSVAGGSGNTIYF.

This clonotype turned up a few times. This chain uses TRBV11-2 with TRBJ1-1; D is undetermined. The CDR3 loop spans 13 amino acids. Germline loops: CDR1 SGHAT, CDR2 FQNNGV. Between the trimmed V and J ends, which lost 4 bases and 3 bases, there was a span of 9 bases. The CDR3 protein is CASSSTDYTEAFF. The CDR3 coding sequence is TGTGCCAGCAGCTCGACGGACTACACTGAAGCTTTCTTT. Full variable domain (rest looked up from reference TRBV11-2 and TRBJ1-1): EAGVAQSPRYKIIEKRQSVAFWCNPISGHATLYWYQQILGQGPKLLIQFQNNGVVDDSQLPKDRFSAERLKGVDSTLKIQPAKLEDSAVYLCASSSTDYTEAFFGQGTRLTVV.

This clonotype has ten or more counts. This chain links TRBV7-2 with TRBJ1-1; no firm D call. The CDR3 covers 12 residues. Germline CDR1 reads SGHTA; CDR2 reads FQGNSA. V lost 3 bases to trimming and J lost 0 bases, with 2 bases between them. The DNA for the CDR3 is TGTGCCAGCAGCTTTTTGAACACTGAAGCTTTCTTT. It translates to CASSFLNTEAFF.

This clonotype was detected only a few times. The chain joins TRBV7-6 to TRBJ2-1; 9 bases align to TRBD1. The germline V gene has CDR1 SGHVS and CDR2 FNYEAQ. V lost 5 bases and J lost 9; bases outside the gene matches: 14. The CDR3 runs to 16 residues. The CDR3 region is CASSAGDREGTGEQFF. In DNA form, the CDR3 reads TGTGCCAGCAGCGCTGGGGACAGGGAAGGAACGGGTGAGCAGTTCTTC.